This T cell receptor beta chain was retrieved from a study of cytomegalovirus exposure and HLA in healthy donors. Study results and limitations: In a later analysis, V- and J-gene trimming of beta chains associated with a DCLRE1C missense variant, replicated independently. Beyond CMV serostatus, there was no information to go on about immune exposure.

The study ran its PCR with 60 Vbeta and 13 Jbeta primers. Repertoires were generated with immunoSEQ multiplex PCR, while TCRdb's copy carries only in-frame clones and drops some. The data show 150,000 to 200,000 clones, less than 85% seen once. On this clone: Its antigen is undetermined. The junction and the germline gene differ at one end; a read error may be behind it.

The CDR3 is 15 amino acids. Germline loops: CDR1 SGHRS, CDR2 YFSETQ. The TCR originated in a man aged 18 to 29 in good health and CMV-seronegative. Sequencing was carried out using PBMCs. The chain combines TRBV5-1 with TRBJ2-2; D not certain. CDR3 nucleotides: TGCGCCAGCGGCTTGGCCATGGCAGGTACCGGGGAGCTGTTTTTT. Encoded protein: CASGLAMAGTGELFF.